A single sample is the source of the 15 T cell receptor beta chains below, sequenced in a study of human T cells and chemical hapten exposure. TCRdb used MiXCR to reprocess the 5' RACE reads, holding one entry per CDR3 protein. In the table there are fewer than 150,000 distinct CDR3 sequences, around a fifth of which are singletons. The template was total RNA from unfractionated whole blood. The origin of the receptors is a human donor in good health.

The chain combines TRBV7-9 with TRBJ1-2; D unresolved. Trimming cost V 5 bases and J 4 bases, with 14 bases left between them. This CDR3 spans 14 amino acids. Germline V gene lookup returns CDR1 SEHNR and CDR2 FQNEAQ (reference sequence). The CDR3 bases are TGTGCCAGCAGCCCTACACGATCTACCTATGGCTACACCTTC. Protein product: CASSPTRSTYGYTF.

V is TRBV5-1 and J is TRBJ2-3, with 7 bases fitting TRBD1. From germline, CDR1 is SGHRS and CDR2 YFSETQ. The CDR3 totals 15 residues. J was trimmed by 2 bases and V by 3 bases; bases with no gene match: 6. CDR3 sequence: CASSYRGENTDTQYF. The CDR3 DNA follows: TGCGCCAGCAGCTACAGGGGAGAAAACACAGATACGCAGTATTTT.

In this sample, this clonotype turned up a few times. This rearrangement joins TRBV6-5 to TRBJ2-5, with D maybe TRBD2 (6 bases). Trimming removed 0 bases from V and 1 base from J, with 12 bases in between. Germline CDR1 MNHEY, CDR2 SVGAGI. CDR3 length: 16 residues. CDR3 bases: TGTGCCAGCAGTTACTCGAACCGGGAGCCCCAAGAGACCCAGTACTTC. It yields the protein CASSYSNREPQETQYF.

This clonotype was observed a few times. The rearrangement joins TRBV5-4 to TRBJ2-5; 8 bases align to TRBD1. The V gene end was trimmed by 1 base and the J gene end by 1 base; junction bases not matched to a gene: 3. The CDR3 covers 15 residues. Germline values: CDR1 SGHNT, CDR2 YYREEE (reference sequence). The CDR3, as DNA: TGTGCCAGCAGCTTGATGACAGGGGCCCAAGAGACCCAGTACTTC. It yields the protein CASSLMTGAQETQYF. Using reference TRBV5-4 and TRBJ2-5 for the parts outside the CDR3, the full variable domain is ETGVTQSPTHLIKTRGQQVTLRCSSQSGHNTVSWYQQALGQGPQFIFQYYREEENGRGNFPPRFSGLQFPNYSSELNVNALELDDSALYLCASSLMTGAQETQYFGPGTRLLVL.

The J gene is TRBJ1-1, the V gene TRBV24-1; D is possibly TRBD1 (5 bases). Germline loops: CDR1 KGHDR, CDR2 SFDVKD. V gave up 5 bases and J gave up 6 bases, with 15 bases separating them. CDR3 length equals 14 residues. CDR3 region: CATSGRGGMAEAFF. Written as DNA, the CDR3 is TGTGCCACCAGTGGAAGGGGCGGTATGGCTGAAGCTTTCTTT.

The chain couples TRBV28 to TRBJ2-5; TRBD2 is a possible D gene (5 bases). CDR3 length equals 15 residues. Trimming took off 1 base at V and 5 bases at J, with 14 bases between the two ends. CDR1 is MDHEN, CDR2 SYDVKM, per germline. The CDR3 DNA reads TGTGCCAGCAGTTTATATACTAGGGCTAGCGAGACCCAGTACTTC. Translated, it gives CASSLYTRASETQYF.

The CDR3 region has the DNA TGTGCCAGCAGCTTAGCCGGGACAGTCAATCAGCCCCAGCATTTT. This gives the protein CASSLAGTVNQPQHF. This chain joins TRBV7-2 and TRBJ1-5, with 7 bases lining up with TRBD1. Germline lookup yields CDR1 SGHTA and CDR2 FQGNSA. The length of the CDR3 is 15 residues. With 0 bases clipped from V and 3 bases from J, the junction kept 2 bases outside the gene matches.

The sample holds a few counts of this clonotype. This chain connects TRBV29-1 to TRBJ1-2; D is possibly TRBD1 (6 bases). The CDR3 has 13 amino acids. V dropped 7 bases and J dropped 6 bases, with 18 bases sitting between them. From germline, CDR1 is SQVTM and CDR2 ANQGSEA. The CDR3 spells CSANLGGRDGYTF. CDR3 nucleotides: TGCAGCGCCAATCTGGGGGGCAGAGATGGCTACACCTTC.

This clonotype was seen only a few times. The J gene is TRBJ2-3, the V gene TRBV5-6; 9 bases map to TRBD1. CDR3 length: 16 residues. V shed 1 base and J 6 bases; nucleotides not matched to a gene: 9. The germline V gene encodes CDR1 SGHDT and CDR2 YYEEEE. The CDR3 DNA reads TGTGCCAGCAGCTTGTTGACAGGGGGTAAATCGGATACGCAGTATTTT. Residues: CASSLLTGGKSDTQYF.

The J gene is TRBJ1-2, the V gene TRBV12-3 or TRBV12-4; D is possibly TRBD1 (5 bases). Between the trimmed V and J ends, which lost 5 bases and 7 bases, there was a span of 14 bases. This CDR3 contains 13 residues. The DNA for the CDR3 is TGTGCCAGCAGTCTCTTCAGTGGGGGTGGCTACACCTTC. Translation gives CASSLFSGGGYTF.

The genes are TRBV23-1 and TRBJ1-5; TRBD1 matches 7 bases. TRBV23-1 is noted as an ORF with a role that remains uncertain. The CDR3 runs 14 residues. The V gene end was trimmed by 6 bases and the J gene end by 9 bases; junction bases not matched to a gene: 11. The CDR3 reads CASSPGTVFRPQHF. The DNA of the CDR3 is TGCGCCAGCAGCCCAGGGACAGTTTTTCGGCCCCAGCATTTT.

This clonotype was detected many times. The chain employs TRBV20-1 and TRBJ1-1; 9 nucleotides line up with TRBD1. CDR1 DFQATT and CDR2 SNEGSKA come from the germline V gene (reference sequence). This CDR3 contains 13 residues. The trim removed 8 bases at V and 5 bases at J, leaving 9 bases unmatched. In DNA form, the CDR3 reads TGCAGTTTAAAGACAGGGGGAAAGACTGAAGCTTTCTTT. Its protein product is CSLKTGGKTEAFF.

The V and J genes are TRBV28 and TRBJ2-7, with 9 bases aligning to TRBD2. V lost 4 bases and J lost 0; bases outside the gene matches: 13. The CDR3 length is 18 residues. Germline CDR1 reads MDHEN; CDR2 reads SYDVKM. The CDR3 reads CASSSPLGSGSNSYEQYF. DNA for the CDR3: TGTGCCAGCAGTTCCCCCTTAGGTAGCGGGAGTAACTCCTACGAGCAGTACTTC.

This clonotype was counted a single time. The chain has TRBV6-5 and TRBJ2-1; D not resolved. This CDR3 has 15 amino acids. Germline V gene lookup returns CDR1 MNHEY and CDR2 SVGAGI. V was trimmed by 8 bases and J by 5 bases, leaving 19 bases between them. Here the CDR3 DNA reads TGTGCCAGCGCTGCCCGACCCCCCGTTAACAATGAGCAGTTCTTC. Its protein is CASAARPPVNNEQFF.

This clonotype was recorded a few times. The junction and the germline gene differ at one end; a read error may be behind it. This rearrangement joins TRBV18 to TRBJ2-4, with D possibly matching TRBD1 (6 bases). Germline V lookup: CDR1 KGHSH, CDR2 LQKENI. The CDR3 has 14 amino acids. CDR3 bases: TGTGCCAGCTCTCCACAGGGATCCAAAAACATTCAGTACTTC. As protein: CASSPQGSKNIQYF.